Listed here are 22 T cell receptor beta chains from one sample, sequenced in a study of cytotoxic CD8 clonotypes in ibrutinib-treated CLL (dated by TCRdb to the early 2020s). Library preparation employed the immunoSEQ multiplex PCR assay. The immuneACCESS repertoire file appears here via TCRdb, limited to in-frame rearrangements. These files lack a portion of the clones; in checked studies, under half of the deficit traces to unresolved V genes, and the cause of the others is not known. This sample gives around 26,000 clones in total; approximately 85% of them show up just once. Roughly 8% of the sample goes to the ten largest clones. The time point label corresponds to: approximately 2 years on ibrutinib. Sample: PBMCs, taken after 24 months of ibrutinib treatment. These receptors all stem from a human donor with chronic lymphocytic leukemia.

V is TRBV4-1 and J is TRBJ2-7; D uncertain. Germline CDR1 reads MGHRA; CDR2 reads YSYEKL. Trimming removed 5 bases at V and 2 bases at J, with 16 bases between. The CDR3 has 15 residues. As DNA, the CDR3 is TGCGCCAGCAGCTACCACCTAGGGCAGCCCTACGAGCAGTACTTC. As protein: CASSYHLGQPYEQYF.

The sample holds a few counts of this clone. The genes are TRBV19 and TRBJ1-3; D gene ambiguous. Germline V gene data show CDR1 as LNHDA and CDR2 as SQIVND (reference sequence). The V gene lost 4 bases and the J gene lost 2 bases, with 3 bases spanning the gap. The CDR3 extends over 12 amino acids. The CDR3 DNA reads TGTGCCAGTAGTACGGCTGGAAACACCATATATTTT. Translation gives CASSTAGNTIYF. The whole variable domain, remainder taken from reference TRBV19 and TRBJ1-3, is DGGITQSPKYLFRKEGQNVTLSCEQNLNHDAMYWYRQDPGQGLRLIYYSQIVNDFQKGDIAEGYSVSREKKESFPLTVTSAQKNPTAFYLCASSTAGNTIYFGEGSWLTVV.

The V gene is TRBV7-2, the J gene TRBJ1-2, with D possibly being TRBD1 (5 bases). Trimming took off 7 bases at V and 2 bases at J, with 8 bases between the two ends. CDR1 SGHTA and CDR2 FQGNSA come from the germline V gene. This CDR3 spans 12 amino acids. CDR3 in amino acids: CASKRDNYGYTF. CDR3 bases: TGTGCCAGCAAACGGGACAACTATGGCTACACCTTC.

This clone was counted only a few times. This chain uses TRBV28 with TRBJ1-5; maybe TRBD1 (6 bases). The germline V and J ends were trimmed by 6 bases and 9 bases, with 33 bases remaining between them. The CDR3 consists of 19 residues. From germline, CDR1 is MDHEN and CDR2 SYDVKM. The CDR3 protein is CASRLWGLRLPRGELPQHF. In DNA form, the CDR3 reads TGTGCCAGCAGGCTCTGGGGGCTCAGATTACCTCGGGGGGAATTGCCCCAGCATTTT.

This clone was found once. V usage is TRBV5-3 and J usage is TRBJ2-3; a possible D gene is TRBD1 (5 bases). TRBV5-3 is known as an ORF, though its function is uncertain. The ends were cut back, 6 bases at V and 2 bases at J, with 13 bases in the middle. The CDR3 length is 14 residues. DNA of the CDR3: TGTGCCAGAAATCGGACACCCGTCACAGATACGCAGTATTTT. Its translation: CARNRTPVTDTQYF.

The genes are TRBV4-1 and TRBJ2-5; D is unclear. The germline gives CDR1 MGHRA, CDR2 YSYEKL. Trimming removed 1 base from V and 5 bases from J, with 14 bases in between. The CDR3 is 15 residues long. CDR3 amino acids: CASSQGNQLAETQYF. The CDR3 region has the DNA TGCGCCAGCAGCCAAGGAAACCAGTTGGCGGAGACCCAGTACTTC.

This rearrangement joins TRBV7-9 to TRBJ1-2; no definite D call. Per germline, CDR1 SEHNR and CDR2 FQNEAQ (reference sequence). The CDR3 is 15 amino acids. Trimming took 2 bases from V and 0 from J, leaving 10 bases between them. The CDR3 DNA follows: TGTGCCAGCAGCTTAAAAGCCGGACCTAACTATGGCTACACCTTC. It specifies CASSLKAGPNYGYTF.

This clone appeared once. This chain links TRBV28 with TRBJ1-4; 9 bases agree with TRBD1. CDR3 length: 15 amino acids. Germline lookup yields CDR1 MDHEN and CDR2 SYDVKM. V lost 5 bases and J lost 10; bases outside the gene matches: 11. CDR3 sequence (DNA): TGTGCCAGCAGTCTACAACAGGGGGCGGTAGGAAAACTGTTTTTT. Its translation: CASSLQQGAVGKLFF.

The sample holds one count of this clone. V is TRBV30 and J is TRBJ2-1; possibly TRBD2 for D (5 bases). The CDR3 runs to 13 residues. V was pared by 0 bases and J by 2 bases, with 5 bases between. In germline, CDR1 is GTSNPN, CDR2 SVGIG (reference sequence). The CDR3 loop is CAWSVLAYNEQFF. CDR3 DNA: TGTGCCTGGAGTGTACTAGCCTACAATGAGCAGTTCTTC.

The chain joins TRBV5-1 to TRBJ2-3; 8 nucleotides line up with TRBD1. The CDR3 spans 15 residues. Germline CDR1 is SGHRS and CDR2 is YFSETQ. The junction had 7 bases not matched to a gene; V was cut back by 1 base and J by 6 bases. This chain's CDR3 is CASSLSQGAMDTQYF. The CDR3 DNA follows: TGCGCCAGCAGCTTGAGTCAGGGGGCGATGGATACGCAGTATTTT.

This clone was found once. The V call is TRBV9, the J call TRBJ2-2; the D is unclear. The germline V and J ends were trimmed by 0 bases and 6 bases, with 6 bases remaining between them. The CDR3 runs 13 residues. Germline loops: CDR1 SGDLS, CDR2 YYNGEE. Here the CDR3 reads CASSVDLAGELFF. CDR3 bases: TGTGCCAGCAGCGTAGACTTAGCCGGGGAGCTGTTTTTT.

The chain employs TRBV30 and TRBJ1-1; D gene unclear. The germline gives CDR1 GTSNPN, CDR2 SVGIG (reference sequence). With 1 base removed from V and 7 bases from J, the gap between germline ends came to 16 bases. This CDR3 comprises 14 residues. The CDR3 sequence: CAWSGGFGWSEAFF. The CDR3 DNA is TGTGCCTGGAGTGGAGGGTTCGGATGGAGTGAAGCTTTCTTT.

As to this clone: The same CDR3 arises from other DNA sequences in this sample as well. The rearrangement joins TRBV5-1 to TRBJ2-7; D is uncertain. Germline V CDR1 and CDR2: SGHRS, YFSETQ. CDR3 length: 12 amino acids. Between the trimmed V and J ends, which lost 4 bases and 3 bases, there was a span of 8 bases. This CDR3 is CASSLTDYEQYF. The CDR3 region has the DNA TGCGCCAGCAGCCTGACGGACTACGAGCAGTACTTC.

This chain uses TRBV10-3 with TRBJ1-2; a possible D gene is TRBD1 (5 bases). The CDR3 is made up of 13 amino acids. V was shortened by 8 bases and J by 4 bases, with 14 bases between the two germline ends. Germline V gene sequence: CDR1 ENHRY, CDR2 SYGVKD. The chain's CDR3 is CAISEGDGYGYTF. In DNA, the CDR3 is TGTGCCATCTCTGAAGGGGATGGCTATGGCTACACCTTC.

This chain uses TRBV4-1 with TRBJ1-4, with D perhaps TRBD1 (5 bases). The CDR3 extends over 18 amino acids. V lost 4 bases to trimming and J lost 8 bases, with 26 bases between them. Germline values: CDR1 MGHRA, CDR2 YSYEKL. The CDR3 DNA reads as TGCGCCAGCAGCCCGAATGTGGGACGCAGGGCAAGAGGCGAAAAACTGTTTTTT. Encoded protein: CASSPNVGRRARGEKLFF.

This clone was seen only once. The chain has TRBV7-2 and TRBJ1-2; D possibly corresponds to TRBD1 (6 bases). The CDR3 is 14 residues long. Trimming removed 1 base at V and 6 bases at J, with 12 bases between. The germline CDR1 and CDR2 sequences are SGHTA and FQGNSA. The CDR3 nucleotides read TGTGCCAGCAGCTTAGTCCCAGGGACACATGGCTACACCTTC. As protein: CASSLVPGTHGYTF. Together with reference TRBV7-2 and TRBJ1-2, the CDR3 gives the full variable domain: GAGVSQSPSNKVTEKGKDVELRCDPISGHTALYWYRQSLGQGLEFLIYFQGNSAPDKSGLPSDRFSAERTGGSVSTLTIQRTQQEDSAVYLCASSLVPGTHGYTFGSGTRLTVV.

This chain uses TRBV6-6 with TRBJ2-3, with D tentatively TRBD1 (5 bases). With 1 base removed from V and 3 bases from J, the gap between germline ends came to 11 bases. Germline V CDR1 and CDR2: MNHNY, SVGAGI (reference sequence). The CDR3 sequence is 15 residues long. CDR3 sequence reads: CASSYFSGKTDTQYF. The CDR3 nucleotides are TGTGCCAGCAGTTACTTCTCAGGGAAGACAGATACGCAGTATTTT.

The chain has TRBV5-6 and TRBJ2-7, with D hard to call. The CDR3 extends over 15 amino acids. Trimming shortened V by 4 bases and J by 2 bases, and 16 bases separated the two germline ends. Germline CDR1 is SGHDT and CDR2 is YYEEEE. CDR3 protein: CASSPSTGGAYEQYF. The CDR3 nucleotides read TGTGCCAGCAGCCCATCCACTGGCGGAGCCTACGAGCAGTACTTC.

The chain combines TRBV23-1 with TRBJ2-5; D not resolved. TRBV23-1 is annotated as an ORF whose role is uncertain. Trimming left V 0 bases short and J 3 bases short, with 5 bases between. The CDR3 extends over 13 amino acids. CDR3 coding DNA: TGCGCCAGCAGTCAATCCAGGAAAGAGACCCAGTACTTC. Translation gives CASSQSRKETQYF.

The chain has TRBV5-4 and TRBJ1-6; the D gene is possibly TRBD1 (6 bases). V lost 4 bases and J 5 bases, leaving 19 bases between the germline ends. This CDR3 is 17 amino acids long. Germline V lookup: CDR1 SGHNT, CDR2 YYREEE (reference sequence). In DNA, the CDR3 is TGTGCCAGCAGCCCCGGGAGGATCAGGACAGATAATTCACCCCTCCACTTT. The encoded protein is CASSPGRIRTDNSPLHF. The full variable domain, in which reference TRBV5-4 and TRBJ1-6 provide the parts outside the CDR3, is ETGVTQSPTHLIKTRGQQVTLRCSSQSGHNTVSWYQQALGQGPQFIFQYYREEENGRGNFPPRFSGLQFPNYSSELNVNALELDDSALYLCASSPGRIRTDNSPLHFGNGTRLTVT.

This sequence joins TRBV29-1 and TRBJ1-5; D not certain. CDR3 size: 14 residues. The germline CDR1 and CDR2 sequences are SQVTM and ANQGSEA. V was trimmed by 2 bases and J by 0 bases, leaving 8 bases between them. The CDR3 nucleotides read TGCAGCGTTGAACCCGCAGTTAGCAATCAGCCCCAGCATTTT. It is translated as CSVEPAVSNQPQHF.

The chain recombines TRBV29-1 with TRBJ2-1; 8 positions match TRBD1. The CDR3 runs to 13 residues. The V and J ends lost 4 bases and 4 bases, in that order; junction bases with no gene match: 3. The germline gives CDR1 SQVTM, CDR2 ANQGSEA. CDR3 bases: TGCAGCGTTGGAACAGGGGGATACAATGAGCAGTTCTTC. This codes for CSVGTGGYNEQFF.